Below, 30 T cell receptor beta chains from the same sample are listed, as sequenced in a study of T cells after yellow fever vaccination. TCRdb ran MiXCR on the 5' RACE reads and lists one entry per CDR3 protein. The sample has some 290,000 distinct CDR3 sequences, roughly a tenth seen once. The sample in question was CD4+ T cells sorted from PBMCs, obtained 45 days after the yellow fever booster vaccination. The source of these receptors is a man aged 18 to 30 who received the YFV17D yellow fever vaccine.

This clonotype was seen ten or more times. The CDR3 is CASSLAGTSSYNEQFF. The CDR3 DNA follows: TGCGCCAGCAGCTTGGCCGGGACTAGCTCCTACAATGAGCAGTTCTTC. This chain uses TRBV5-1 with TRBJ2-1; 8 bases line up with TRBD2. Germline V gene lookup returns CDR1 SGHRS and CDR2 YFSETQ. V was pared by 0 bases and J by 0 bases, with 2 bases of the junction left unmatched. This CDR3 region has 16 residues.

This clonotype was picked up many times. This rearrangement joins TRBV7-3 to TRBJ2-5; D is possibly TRBD2 (6 bases). Per germline, CDR1 SGHTA and CDR2 FQGTGA. The CDR3 extends over 14 amino acids. Trimming removed 5 bases from V and 5 bases from J, with 15 bases in between. CDR3 DNA sequence: TGTGCCAGCAGCACCGCAGGTCGGGGGGAGACCCAGTACTTC. This gives the protein CASSTAGRGETQYF.

This clonotype was detected only a few times. This sequence joins TRBV14 and TRBJ2-5; D perhaps matches TRBD1 (6 bases). The CDR3 contains 15 residues. Trimming removed 4 bases at V and 9 bases at J, with 21 bases between. From germline, CDR1 is SGHDN and CDR2 FVKESK. The CDR3 is CASSPPGTRLTAQYF. In nucleotides, the CDR3 is TGTGCCAGCAGCCCACCCGGGACAAGACTAACGGCCCAGTACTTC.

This clonotype was counted many times. This chain connects TRBV11-2 to TRBJ2-7; TRBD1 matches 8 bases. Germline V gene data show CDR1 as SGHAT and CDR2 as FQNNGV. The V and J ends lost 5 bases and 6 bases, in that order; junction bases with no gene match: 6. The CDR3 covers 13 residues. The CDR3 loop is CASSTTGVGEQYV. As DNA, the CDR3 is TGTGCCAGCAGCACGACAGGGGTAGGCGAGCAGTACGTC.

This clonotype was seen repeatedly, ten times or more. CDR3 loop: CSGTWRQGWDEQFF. As DNA, the CDR3 is TGCAGCGGGACCTGGAGGCAGGGATGGGATGAGCAGTTCTTC. The rearrangement links TRBV29-1 to TRBJ2-1; D could derive from TRBD1 or TRBD2 (5 bases each). V lost 7 bases, J lost 8 bases, and 21 bases lay in between. Per the germline V gene, CDR1 is SQVTM and CDR2 is ANQGSEA. The CDR3 is 14 amino acids.

The sample holds a few counts of this clonotype. This sequence joins TRBV5-1 and TRBJ2-2, with TRBD1 matching over 9 bases. The V and J ends lost 3 bases and 4 bases, in that order; junction bases with no gene match: 10. The CDR3 is 17 amino acids. From germline, CDR1 is SGHRS and CDR2 YFSETQ. Here the CDR3 DNA reads TGCGCCAGCAGCTACATACCGGGACAGGGAGGCACCGGGGAGCTGTTTTTT. Encoded protein: CASSYIPGQGGTGELFF. The full variable domain, rest sourced from reference TRBV5-1 and TRBJ2-2, is KAGVTQTPRYLIKTRGQQVTLSCSPISGHRSVSWYQQTPGQGLQFLFEYFSETQRNKGNFPGRFSGRQFSNSRSEMNVSTLELGDSALYLCASSYIPGQGGTGELFFGEGSRLTVL.

This clonotype was seen more than once but under ten times. The rearrangement uses TRBV12-3 or TRBV12-4 and TRBJ1-5, with D perhaps matching TRBD1 (6 bases). CDR3 size: 14 residues. V lost 5 bases to trimming and J lost 3 bases, with 11 bases between them. The CDR3 protein is CASSDRNYNQPQHF. CDR3 bases: TGTGCCAGCAGTGACAGGAATTACAATCAGCCCCAGCATTTT.

This clonotype came up a few times. The CDR3 sequence is CSARAYGTSGYNEQFF. For the CDR3, the DNA is TGCAGTGCTCGTGCTTACGGGACTAGCGGTTACAATGAGCAGTTCTTC. The chain recombines TRBV20-1 with TRBJ2-1; 11 bases line up with TRBD2. Germline V gives CDR1 DFQATT, CDR2 SNEGSKA (reference sequence). The V and J ends lost 5 bases and 4 bases, in that order; junction bases with no gene match: 10. CDR3 length: 16 residues.

The V and J genes are TRBV11-2 and TRBJ2-7; D may be TRBD1 (6 bases). This CDR3 is 12 amino acids long. Between the trimmed V and J ends, which lost 6 bases and 5 bases, there was a span of 11 bases. Germline V gene lookup returns CDR1 SGHAT and CDR2 FQNNGV. This chain's CDR3 is CASSAQGNEQYV. In nucleotides, the CDR3 is TGTGCCAGCAGTGCACAGGGTAACGAGCAGTACGTC.

The rearrangement joins TRBV20-1 to TRBJ1-4, with D tentatively TRBD1 (6 bases). The CDR3 loop spans 12 amino acids. Germline CDR1 reads DFQATT; CDR2 reads SNEGSKA (reference sequence). Between the trimmed V and J ends, which lost 3 bases and 7 bases, there was a span of 9 bases. CDR3: CSASEGGEKLFF. CDR3 DNA: TGCAGTGCTAGTGAGGGGGGTGAAAAACTGTTTTTT.

The sample holds a few counts of this clonotype. The V gene is TRBV4-1, the J gene TRBJ2-5, with 9 positions matching TRBD2. J was trimmed by 11 bases and V by 4 bases; bases with no gene match: 11. Germline V lookup: CDR1 MGHRA, CDR2 YSYEKL. This CDR3 is built from 14 residues. In DNA, the CDR3 is TGCGCCAGCAGCCTTAGCGGGGGTGAGCCCTCTCAGTACTTC. Residues: CASSLSGGEPSQYF.

This clonotype appeared a few times. The chain joins TRBV20-1 to TRBJ1-2, with 7 bases fitting TRBD1. The CDR3 consists of 13 residues. Germline CDR1 and CDR2: DFQATT and SNEGSKA (reference sequence). Trimming cost V 5 bases and J 8 bases; bases outside gene matches: 11. Written as DNA, the CDR3 is TGCAGTGCTCACCTTAGACAGGGTCGAGGCTACACCTTC. This gives the protein CSAHLRQGRGYTF.

V is TRBV6-5 and J is TRBJ1-2, with D possibly TRBD1 on 5 matching bases. The CDR3 is 13 amino acids. V was trimmed by 6 bases and J by 4 bases, leaving 12 bases between them. Germline V gene lookup returns CDR1 MNHEY and CDR2 SVGAGI. The CDR3 here is CASRSGTIYGYTF. The CDR3 DNA is TGTGCCAGCAGAAGCGGGACGATCTATGGCTACACCTTC.

The chain couples TRBV5-1 to TRBJ1-5, with 7 bases matching TRBD1. This CDR3 spans 15 amino acids. The V segment lost 4 bases and the J segment 4 bases; nucleotides outside the gene matches: 8. Germline lookup yields CDR1 SGHRS and CDR2 YFSETQ. The CDR3 protein is CASSQEGGENQPQHF. CDR3 coding DNA: TGCGCCAGCAGCCAGGAAGGGGGCGAAAATCAGCCCCAGCATTTT.

J is TRBJ1-1 and V is TRBV2; no reliable D call. V shed 6 bases and J shed 0 bases, with 8 bases lying between them. The length of the CDR3 is 13 residues. The germline V gene has CDR1 SNHLY and CDR2 FYNNEI. As DNA, the CDR3 is TGTGCCAGCAGGCGCACATTGAACACTGAAGCTTTCTTT. Amino acids: CASRRTLNTEAFF.

This chain joins TRBV4-3 and TRBJ2-3; no clear D. This CDR3 has 14 amino acids. V shed 0 bases and J shed 4 bases, with 8 bases lying between them. Germline V gene lookup returns CDR1 LGHNA and CDR2 YSLEER. CDR3 residues: CASSQDKRPDTQYF. CDR3 DNA: TGCGCCAGCAGCCAAGATAAGAGGCCAGATACGCAGTATTTT.

This clonotype came up many times. The chain carries TRBV29-1 and TRBJ1-1; 8 bases are a match to TRBD1. Looked up from germline, CDR1 is SQVTM and CDR2 is ANQGSEA. This CDR3 has 15 amino acids. Trimming cost V 6 bases and J 4 bases; bases outside gene matches: 13. The CDR3 loop reads CSVQDTGGAITEAFF. The CDR3 DNA sequence: TGCAGCGTCCAAGACACAGGGGGGGCGATCACTGAAGCTTTCTTT.

A few counts support this clonotype. This chain connects TRBV5-1 to TRBJ2-1; a weak D match, TRBD2 (10 bases). Trimming pared 3 bases from V and 9 bases from J, leaving 34 bases between. This CDR3 comprises 20 residues. Germline V gene sequence: CDR1 SGHRS, CDR2 YFSETQ. The CDR3 sequence: CASSSRTGASGGANRGEQFF. In DNA form, the CDR3 reads TGCGCCAGCAGCTCCAGGACAGGGGCCAGCGGGGGGGCCAATCGGGGTGAGCAGTTCTTC.

There are a few counts of this clonotype. This sequence joins TRBV20-1 and TRBJ2-3; TRBD2 aligns across 9 bases. Germline trimming cut 8 bases from V and 0 bases from J; bases unmatched to any gene: 3. The germline CDR1 and CDR2 sequences are DFQATT and SNEGSKA (reference sequence). This CDR3 has 13 residues. Here the CDR3 DNA reads TGCAGTAAGCGGGGGGTTAGCACAGATACGCAGTATTTT. Translating it yields CSKRGVSTDTQYF.

The chain carries TRBV14 and TRBJ1-4; TRBD1 agrees at 10 bases. The CDR3 totals 15 residues. CDR1 SGHDN and CDR2 FVKESK come from the germline V gene. With 4 bases clipped from V and 4 bases from J, the junction kept 3 bases outside the gene matches. This CDR3 reads CASSRWDRGNEKLFF. The CDR3 nucleotides are TGTGCCAGCAGCCGCTGGGACAGGGGTAATGAAAAACTGTTTTTT.

The CDR3 here is CASSLVGGTPTGETQYF. The CDR3, as DNA: TGTGCCAGCAGCTTAGTTGGGGGGACTCCAACTGGGGAGACCCAGTACTTC. This chain links TRBV7-2 with TRBJ2-5; D is perhaps TRBD2 (6 bases). Per the germline V gene, CDR1 is SGHTA and CDR2 is FQGNSA. The CDR3 has 17 residues. Between the trimmed V and J ends, which lost 1 base and 5 bases, there was a span of 20 bases.

This clonotype was seen more than once but under ten times. The genes are TRBV7-3 and TRBJ2-1, with a possible D match to TRBD2 (6 bases). Trimming pared 5 bases from V and 14 bases from J, leaving 19 bases between. In germline, CDR1 is SGHTA, CDR2 FQGTGA. This CDR3 comprises 13 residues. CDR3 nucleotides: TGTGCCAGCAGCCCTCAAGCCGGGAGCGGAGAGTTCTTC. This translates into CASSPQAGSGEFF.

The chain carries TRBV5-4 and TRBJ1-2; possibly TRBD1 for D (5 bases). The V and J ends lost 6 bases and 3 bases respectively, with 15 bases between them. The CDR3 covers 14 residues. Per the germline V gene, CDR1 is SGHNT and CDR2 is YYREEE (reference sequence). The CDR3 nucleotides are TGTGCCAGCACCTACACCGGAGGGGACTATGGCTACACCTTC. Translated: CASTYTGGDYGYTF.

This clonotype was seen many times. The rearrangement uses TRBV7-2 and TRBJ2-3; 8 positions agree with TRBD2. Germline V gene lookup returns CDR1 SGHTA and CDR2 FQGNSA. CDR3 length: 12 residues. V trimming: 5 bases; J trimming: 6 bases; junction bases outside the gene matches: 1. The CDR3 spells CASSGTSDTQYF. DNA for the CDR3: TGTGCCAGCAGCGGGACTAGTGATACGCAGTATTTT.

This clonotype has a count of ten or more. The chain recombines TRBV7-2 with TRBJ1-1, with 7 positions matching TRBD1. Germline V CDR1 and CDR2: SGHTA, FQGNSA. The J segment lost 5 bases and the V segment lost 5 bases, leaving 8 bases of the junction unmatched. The CDR3 has 14 amino acids. As DNA, the CDR3 is TGTGCCAGCAGCACCCGACAGGGAGTGACTGAAGCTTTCTTT. This sequence encodes CASSTRQGVTEAFF.

This clonotype has a count of ten or more. The chain is built from TRBV5-1 and TRBJ2-3, with a weak D call TRBD2 (6 bases). The CDR3 totals 15 residues. Germline V gene data show CDR1 as SGHRS and CDR2 as YFSETQ. Trimming removed 0 bases from V and 6 bases from J, with 14 bases in between. Written as DNA, the CDR3 is TGCGCCAGCAGCTTGGACCTGACTAGGGCGGATACGCAGTATTTT. As protein: CASSLDLTRADTQYF.

The chain links TRBV6-2 or TRBV6-3 to TRBJ2-1; D possibly matches TRBD1 or TRBD2 (6 bases each). Germline loops: CDR1 MNHEY, CDR2 SVGEGT. With 4 bases removed from V and 0 bases from J, the gap between germline ends came to 16 bases. The CDR3 runs 17 residues. CDR3 in DNA: TGTGCCAGCAGTTCTCGGTTAGGGGGGCTCTCCTACAATGAGCAGTTCTTC. This codes for CASSSRLGGLSYNEQFF.

This clonotype has a handful of counts. The V gene is TRBV5-1, the J gene TRBJ2-5, with 7 nucleotides matching TRBD2. The trim removed 3 bases at V and 4 bases at J, leaving 6 bases unmatched. The CDR3 totals 14 residues. Germline V gene data show CDR1 as SGHRS and CDR2 as YFSETQ. CDR3 protein: CASSSGLGRETQYF. Written as DNA, the CDR3 is TGCGCCAGCAGCTCCGGACTAGGTCGAGAGACCCAGTACTTC.

This chain joins TRBV5-1 and TRBJ1-5, with D maybe TRBD1 (5 bases). CDR1 is SGHRS and CDR2 is YFSETQ in the germline V gene. CDR3 length: 12 residues. V lost 5 bases and J 8 bases, leaving 11 bases between the germline ends. CDR3 sequence (DNA): TGCGCCAGCAGGAAGGGGAATGAGCCCCAGCATTTT. Translated, it gives CASRKGNEPQHF.

The chain employs TRBV12-3 or TRBV12-4 and TRBJ2-3; no reliable D call. The CDR3 has 12 residues. Between the trimmed V and J ends, which lost 2 bases and 11 bases, there was a span of 11 bases. CDR3 DNA sequence: TGTGCCAGCAGTTTACCCCCGGGCAGGCAGTATTTT. Amino acids: CASSLPPGRQYF.